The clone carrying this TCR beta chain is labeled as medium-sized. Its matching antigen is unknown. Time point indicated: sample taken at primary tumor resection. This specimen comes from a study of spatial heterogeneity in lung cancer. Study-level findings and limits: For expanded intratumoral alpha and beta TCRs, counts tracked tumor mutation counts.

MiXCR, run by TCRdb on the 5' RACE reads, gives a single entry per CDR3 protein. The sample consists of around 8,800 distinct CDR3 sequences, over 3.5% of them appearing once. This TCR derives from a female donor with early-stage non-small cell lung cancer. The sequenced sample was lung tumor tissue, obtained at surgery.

CDR3: CASSQPFAGELFF. The CDR3 DNA sequence: TGTGCCAGCAGCCAGCCCTTCGCCGGGGAGCTGTTTTTT. The V call is TRBV4-2, the J call TRBJ2-2; D is unclear. CDR1 is LGHNA, CDR2 YNFKEQ, per germline. This CDR3 is 13 amino acids long. V was clipped by 3 bases and J by 6 bases, with 8 bases between them.